A single TCR beta chain is shown here with its context. This specimen belongs to a study of shared T cell receptors in the human thymus. The repertoire was sequenced with immunoSEQ multiplex PCR; TCRdb's copy has only in-frame clones and lacks some. The data hold some 660,000 clones, with more than 75% observed a single time. The same data also went into a second study, on human thymus T cells. From that paper: Healthy Finnish infants undergoing corrective surgery for congenital heart defects were used as donors. The source of the thymus tissue was resections taken during corrective heart surgery. Thymic as well as blood repertoires seemed to favor certain V and J genes unevenly. Related research described strongly overlapping thymic repertoires in unrelated people.

Sequenced material: thymocytes. The TCR sequence derives from a boy in the first two years of life with a congenital heart defect.

As DNA, the CDR3 is TGCGCCAGCAGCCGAGGGACAGGGGTGGGCAATGAGCAGTTCTTC. Its protein product is CASSRGTGVGNEQFF. The V call is TRBV5-1, the J call TRBJ2-1, with 10 nucleotides matching TRBD1. Germline assignment: CDR1 SGHRS and CDR2 YFSETQ. This CDR3 has 15 amino acids. The V gene end was trimmed by 4 bases and the J gene end by 6 bases; junction bases not matched to a gene: 7.